What follows describes a single T cell receptor beta chain. Its antigen is not identified. There were TCR beta CDR3 regions amplified from RNA transcripts. First-round RT-PCR with HTBI primers amplified the TCR CDR3 region. TCRdb analysed the multiplex PCR reads with MiXCR anew, one entry per CDR3 protein. The sample has around 540,000 distinct CDR3 sequences, approximately 16% seen once; the top ten hold roughly 29%. The PBMCs had their origin in approximately 10 ml of fresh peripheral blood. Germline trimming cut 9 bases from V and 0 bases from J; bases unmatched to any gene: 2. Germline-derived CDR1 and CDR2 are MDHEN and SYDVKM. CDR3 length: 12 amino acids. The data were taken from a study of T cells in Graves' hyperthyroidism and ophthalmopathy. Whole-study results and caveats: Also found in blood were most expanded thyroid clonotypes above 0.001. Patients with ophthalmopathy were separated from those with stable hyperthyroidism by a 13 V-J model.

Sequenced: blood. The TCR was taken from a woman in her twenties or thirties with Graves' ophthalmopathy. J is TRBJ2-7 and V is TRBV28; 7 bases align to TRBD2. As DNA, the CDR3 is TGTGCCAGTGGGGAGGGCTCCTACGAGCAGTACTTC. Its translation is CASGEGSYEQYF.